These 17 T cell receptor beta chains were sequenced from one sample in a study of blood T cells in healthy people across ages (dated by TCRdb to 2014 to 2015). The method was 5' RACE. TCRdb shows the sequencer as Illumina HiSeq 2500. A second roughly 6 to 12 cycle PCR used a sample-barcoded 5' primer and a J-beta primer mix. TCRdb ran its own pipeline on the public reads, namely fastp trimming at Q25 and MiXCR clone calling, and kept in-frame beta chains. For every CDR3 protein sequence, its rows merge into one entry that carries the most common genes and DNA. Present in this sample are 1.6 million or so distinct CDR3 sequences, 30% to 40% of which were seen just once. Around 10% of the sample is taken by the ten largest. Source material: blood. These receptor sequences come from a woman in her thirties in good health.

This clonotype is a singleton in its sample. At one end, the junction sequence differs from germline, possibly due to a read error. The chain uses TRBV11-2 and TRBJ2-7, with D uncertain. The length of the CDR3 is 12 residues. Germline CDR1 SGHAT, CDR2 FQNNGV. CDR3 protein: CVSSSRSYEQYF. CDR3 DNA: TGTGTCAGCAGCTCCAGAAGCTACGAGCAGTACTTC.

A remark on this clonotype: A junction end diverges from the germline sequence, so it may reflect a read error. The J gene is TRBJ1-2, the V gene TRBV29-1; maybe TRBD1 (5 bases). Germline V gene sequence: CDR1 SQVTM, CDR2 ANQGSEA. This CDR3 contains 14 residues. In DNA, the CDR3 is TGCAGCGTTGGCCCCTCGGGGGGTGGCTATGGCCACACCTTC. Amino acid sequence: CSVGPSGGGYGHTF.

This rearrangement joins TRBV20-1 to TRBJ2-5; either TRBD1 or TRBD2 may fit D (5 bases each). Germline V CDR1 and CDR2: DFQATT, SNEGSKA (reference sequence). CDR3 size: 13 residues. V was trimmed by 1 base and J by 3 bases, leaving 9 bases between them. The CDR3 DNA reads TGCAGTGCTAGAGCGGGGCCTAAAGAGACCCAGTACTTC. Translated, it gives CSARAGPKETQYF.

This clonotype has a handful of counts. This sequence joins TRBV7-9 and TRBJ2-4; TRBD1 or TRBD2 may be the D gene (5 bases each). The J call is uncertain, as TRBJ2-7 better fits the DNA end. The CDR3 loop spans 12 amino acids. Germline CDR1 is SEHNR and CDR2 is FQNEAQ (reference sequence). The CDR3 here is CASSPVGVEQYF. The CDR3 bases are TGTGCCAGCAGCCCTGTGGGGGTCGAGCAGTACTTC.

This sequence joins TRBV5-1 and TRBJ1-2; no reliable D call. V lost 4 bases and J lost 0, with 13 bases in between. The CDR3 has 15 residues. The germline CDR1 and CDR2 sequences are SGHRS and YFSETQ. CDR3 region: CASSPGITPNYGYTF. Here the CDR3 DNA reads TGCGCCAGCAGCCCAGGAATCACCCCTAACTATGGCTACACCTTC.

The rearrangement uses TRBV6-5 and TRBJ2-1, with a possible D match to TRBD2 (5 bases). CDR1 is MNHEY, CDR2 SVGAGI, per germline. The CDR3 is 10 amino acids. CDR3 protein: CLLGNNEQFF. In nucleotides, the CDR3 is TGTCTCCTCGGGAACAATGAGCAGTTCTTC.

This clonotype was recorded only once. The rearrangement uses TRBV15 and TRBJ1-1; maybe TRBD1 (5 bases). The V and J ends lost 3 bases and 7 bases respectively, with 15 bases between them. CDR1 is LNHNV, CDR2 YYDKDF, per germline (reference sequence). This CDR3 contains 14 residues. The CDR3 spells CATSSATGGDEAFF. The DNA of the CDR3 is TGTGCCACCAGCAGCGCTACCGGGGGAGATGAAGCTTTCTTT.

The gene calls are TRBV7-2 and TRBJ2-1; 11 bases line up with TRBD2. The CDR3 runs 16 residues. Trimming cost V 5 bases and J 4 bases; bases outside gene matches: 7. In germline, CDR1 is SGHTA, CDR2 FQGNSA. The CDR3 reads CASSLYGTSGYNEQFF. The CDR3 nucleotides read TGTGCCAGCAGCCTTTATGGGACTAGCGGATACAATGAGCAGTTCTTC. The full variable domain, its missing parts supplied by reference TRBV7-2 and TRBJ2-1, is GAGVSQSPSNKVTEKGKDVELRCDPISGHTALYWYRQSLGQGLEFLIYFQGNSAPDKSGLPSDRFSAERTGGSVSTLTIQRTQQEDSAVYLCASSLYGTSGYNEQFFGPGTRLTVL.

This clonotype was seen many times. J is TRBJ2-3 and V is TRBV29-1, with 9 bases aligning to TRBD2. Losses at the gene ends were 0 bases for V and 6 bases for J; bases not matched to a gene: 7. The CDR3 is 15 amino acids. Germline lookup yields CDR1 SQVTM and CDR2 ANQGSEA. CDR3 in DNA: TGCAGCGTTGAAGATGTGCGCGGGGGGGCCGATACGCAGTATTTT. It encodes CSVEDVRGGADTQYF.

The chain recombines TRBV20-1 with TRBJ2-5; 8 positions agree with TRBD1. The CDR3 consists of 14 residues. CDR1 DFQATT and CDR2 SNEGSKA come from the germline V gene (reference sequence). V was clipped by 0 bases and J by 5 bases; unmatched bases: 5. In DNA form, the CDR3 reads TGCAGTGCTAGAGATAGGACAGGGAGGGAGACCCAGTACTTC. It yields the protein CSARDRTGRETQYF.

The V and J genes are TRBV27 and TRBJ2-1; D gene uncertain. With 2 bases removed from V and 5 bases from J, the gap between germline ends came to 10 bases. The CDR3 is made up of 14 amino acids. Germline V gene data show CDR1 as MNHEY and CDR2 as SMNVEV (reference sequence). Here the CDR3 DNA reads TGTGCCAGCAGTTTACCGGCGGCAAACAATGAGCAGTTCTTC. Translation: CASSLPAANNEQFF.

As for this clonotype: One junction end disagrees with the germline gene, perhaps due to a read error. The chain combines TRBV4-1 with TRBJ1-2, with 7 bases fitting TRBD1. The CDR3 spans 15 residues. Germline V gene sequence: CDR1 MGHRA, CDR2 YSYEKL. CDR3 nucleotides: TGCGCCAGCGGCCAAGAGAGACAGGGAATCGGTGGCTACACCTTC. Protein product: CASGQERQGIGGYTF.

There are a few counts of this clonotype. The rearrangement uses TRBV4-1 and TRBJ2-1; 10 bases are a match to TRBD2. The CDR3 covers 17 residues. The V gene's germline CDR1 is MGHRA and CDR2 YSYEKL. V lost 3 bases and J lost 9; bases outside the gene matches: 14. CDR3 loop: CASSHPFYERGGTEQFF. The CDR3 DNA reads as TGCGCCAGCAGCCACCCCTTTTACGAGCGGGGGGGCACTGAGCAGTTCTTC.

The rearrangement links TRBV20-1 to TRBJ1-2; D gene unclear. Germline V CDR1 and CDR2: DFQATT, SNEGSKA (reference sequence). The CDR3 is 13 amino acids. Trimming removed 2 bases from V and 4 bases from J, with 11 bases in between. Written as DNA, the CDR3 is TGCAGTGCTAGAATGGATAGTATCTATGGCTACACCTTC. Its translation is CSARMDSIYGYTF.

The chain has TRBV20-1 and TRBJ2-1; 7 nucleotides agree with TRBD2. Germline assignment: CDR1 DFQATT and CDR2 SNEGSKA (reference sequence). The V gene end was trimmed by 6 bases and the J gene end by 0 bases; junction bases not matched to a gene: 5. This CDR3 is 14 amino acids long. CDR3 sequence (DNA): TGCAGTGCCCTCGGGGGGAGCTCCTACAATGAGCAGTTCTTC. It yields the protein CSALGGSSYNEQFF.

This clonotype was observed a single time. This may come from a read error, since a much larger clone is one base off. The chain uses TRBV10-3 and TRBJ2-1, with a weak D call TRBD2 (5 bases). Germline V gene data show CDR1 as ENHRY and CDR2 as SYGVKD. The CDR3 extends over 12 amino acids. CDR3 residues: CATSESGDEQFF. The CDR3 nucleotides are TGTGCCACCAGTGAGAGCGGCGATGAGCAGTTCTTC.

The V call is TRBV13, the J call TRBJ2-7; the D gene is possibly TRBD1 (6 bases). The length of the CDR3 is 14 residues. V was pared by 1 base and J by 6 bases, with 13 bases between. Germline assignment: CDR1 PRHDT and CDR2 FYEKMQ (reference sequence). DNA for the CDR3: TGTGCCAGCAGCTTAGTGGAAGGACAGCCCGAGCAGTACTTC. This encodes CASSLVEGQPEQYF.